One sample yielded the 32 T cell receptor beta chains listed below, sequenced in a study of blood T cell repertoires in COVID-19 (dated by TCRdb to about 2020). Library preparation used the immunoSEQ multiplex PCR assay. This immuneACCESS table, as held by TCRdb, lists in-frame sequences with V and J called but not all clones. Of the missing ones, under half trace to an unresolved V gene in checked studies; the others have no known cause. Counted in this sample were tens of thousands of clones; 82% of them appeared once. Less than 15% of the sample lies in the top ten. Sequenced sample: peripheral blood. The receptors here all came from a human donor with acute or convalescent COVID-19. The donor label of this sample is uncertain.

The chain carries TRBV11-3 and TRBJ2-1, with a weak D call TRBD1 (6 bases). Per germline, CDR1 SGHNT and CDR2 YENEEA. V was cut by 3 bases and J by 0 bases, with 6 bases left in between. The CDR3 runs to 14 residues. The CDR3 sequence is CASSLGASYNEQFF. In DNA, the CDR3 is TGTGCCAGCAGCTTGGGGGCCTCCTACAATGAGCAGTTCTTC.

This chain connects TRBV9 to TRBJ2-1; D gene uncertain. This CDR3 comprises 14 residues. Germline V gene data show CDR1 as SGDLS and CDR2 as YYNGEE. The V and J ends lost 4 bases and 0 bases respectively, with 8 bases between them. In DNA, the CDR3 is TGTGCCAGCAGCTCGTTGGCCTCCTACAATGAGCAGTTCTTC. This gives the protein CASSSLASYNEQFF.

The CDR3 reads CASRAADGETQYF. DNA of the CDR3: TGTGCCAGTAGAGCGGCGGACGGAGAGACCCAGTACTTC. The chain recombines TRBV19 with TRBJ2-5; maybe TRBD2 (5 bases). The V gene's germline CDR1 is LNHDA and CDR2 SQIVND (reference sequence). This CDR3 comprises 13 residues. V lost 6 bases, J lost 4 bases, and 12 bases lay in between.

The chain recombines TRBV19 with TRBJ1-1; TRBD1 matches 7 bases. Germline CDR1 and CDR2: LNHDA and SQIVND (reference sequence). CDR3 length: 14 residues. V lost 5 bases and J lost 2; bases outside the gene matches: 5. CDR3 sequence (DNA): TGTGCCAGTAGTGCGAGACAGGGAAACACTGAAGCTTTCTTT. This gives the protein CASSARQGNTEAFF.

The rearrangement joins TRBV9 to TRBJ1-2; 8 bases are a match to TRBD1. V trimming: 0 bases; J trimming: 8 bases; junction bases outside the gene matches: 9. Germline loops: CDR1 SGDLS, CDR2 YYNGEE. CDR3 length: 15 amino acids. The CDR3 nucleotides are TGTGCCAGCAGCGTAGCAGACGTCGGACAGGGAGGCTACACCTTC. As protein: CASSVADVGQGGYTF. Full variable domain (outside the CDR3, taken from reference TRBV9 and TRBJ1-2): DSGVTQTPKHLITATGQRVTLRCSPRSGDLSVYWYQQSLDQGLQFLIQYYNGEERAKGNILERFSAQQFPDLHSELNLSSLELGDSALYFCASSVADVGQGGYTFGSGTRLTVV.

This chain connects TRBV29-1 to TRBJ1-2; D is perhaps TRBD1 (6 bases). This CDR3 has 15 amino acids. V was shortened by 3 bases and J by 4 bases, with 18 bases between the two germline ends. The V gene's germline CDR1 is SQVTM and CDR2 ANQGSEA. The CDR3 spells CSVDPGAPLRYGYTF. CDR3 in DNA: TGCAGCGTTGATCCAGGGGCTCCGCTTCGCTATGGCTACACCTTC.

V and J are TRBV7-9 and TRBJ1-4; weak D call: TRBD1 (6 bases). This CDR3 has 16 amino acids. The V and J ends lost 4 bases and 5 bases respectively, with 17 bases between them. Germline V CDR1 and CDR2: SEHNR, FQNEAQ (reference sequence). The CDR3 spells CASSSPRGHDNEKLFF. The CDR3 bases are TGTGCCAGCAGCTCACCAAGGGGACACGACAATGAAAAACTGTTTTTT.

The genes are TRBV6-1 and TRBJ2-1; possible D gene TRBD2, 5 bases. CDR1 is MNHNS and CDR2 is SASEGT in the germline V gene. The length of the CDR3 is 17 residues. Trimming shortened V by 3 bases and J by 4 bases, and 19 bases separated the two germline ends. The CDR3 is CASSDPGSRFLYNEQFF. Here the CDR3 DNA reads TGTGCCAGCAGTGATCCGGGGTCGAGGTTCCTTTACAATGAGCAGTTCTTC.

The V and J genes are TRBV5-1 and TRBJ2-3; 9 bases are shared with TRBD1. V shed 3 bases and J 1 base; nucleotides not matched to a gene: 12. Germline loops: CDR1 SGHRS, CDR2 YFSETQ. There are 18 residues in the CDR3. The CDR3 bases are TGCGCCAGCAGCTCGGGACAGGGAATGGTCAGGGGCACAGATACGCAGTATTTT. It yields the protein CASSSGQGMVRGTDTQYF.

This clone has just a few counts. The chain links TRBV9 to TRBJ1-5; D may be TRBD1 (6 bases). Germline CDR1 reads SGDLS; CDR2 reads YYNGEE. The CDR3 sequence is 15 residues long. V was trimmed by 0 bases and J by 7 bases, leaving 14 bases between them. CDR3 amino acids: CASSVAGTRGQPQHF. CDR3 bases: TGTGCCAGCAGCGTAGCCGGGACAAGAGGACAGCCCCAGCATTTT. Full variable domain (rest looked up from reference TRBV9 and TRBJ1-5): DSGVTQTPKHLITATGQRVTLRCSPRSGDLSVYWYQQSLDQGLQFLIQYYNGEERAKGNILERFSAQQFPDLHSELNLSSLELGDSALYFCASSVAGTRGQPQHFGDGTRLSIL.

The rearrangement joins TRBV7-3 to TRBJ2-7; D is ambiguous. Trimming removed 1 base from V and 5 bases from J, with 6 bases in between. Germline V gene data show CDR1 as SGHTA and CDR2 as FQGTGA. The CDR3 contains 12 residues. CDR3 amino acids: CASSLIPDEQYF. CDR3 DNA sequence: TGTGCCAGCAGCTTAATCCCAGACGAGCAGTACTTC.

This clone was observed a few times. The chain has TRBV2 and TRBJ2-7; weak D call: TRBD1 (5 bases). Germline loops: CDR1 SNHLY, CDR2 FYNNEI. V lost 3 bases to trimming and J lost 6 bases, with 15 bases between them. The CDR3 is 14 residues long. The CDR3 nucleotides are TGTGCCAGCAGTGATTCGACAGCACTGGGCGAGCAGTACTTC. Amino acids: CASSDSTALGEQYF.

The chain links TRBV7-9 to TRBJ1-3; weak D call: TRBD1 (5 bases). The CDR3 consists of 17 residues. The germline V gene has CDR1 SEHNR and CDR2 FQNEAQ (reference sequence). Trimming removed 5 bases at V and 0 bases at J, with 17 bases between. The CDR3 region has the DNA TGTGCCAGCAGCCCCAACCGGGACTCATACTCTGGAAACACCATATATTTT. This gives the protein CASSPNRDSYSGNTIYF. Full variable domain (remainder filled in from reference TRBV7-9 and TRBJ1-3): DTGVSQNPRHKITKRGQNVTFRCDPISEHNRLYWYRQTLGQGPEFLTYFQNEAQLEKSRLLSDRFSAERPKGSFSTLEIQRTEQGDSAMYLCASSPNRDSYSGNTIYFGEGSWLTVV.

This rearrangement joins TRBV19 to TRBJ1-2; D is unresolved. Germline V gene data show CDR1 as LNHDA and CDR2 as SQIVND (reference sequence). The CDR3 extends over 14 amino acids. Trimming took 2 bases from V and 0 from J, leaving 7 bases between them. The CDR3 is CASSISGSNYGYTF. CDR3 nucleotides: TGTGCCAGTAGTATAAGCGGGTCTAACTATGGCTACACCTTC.

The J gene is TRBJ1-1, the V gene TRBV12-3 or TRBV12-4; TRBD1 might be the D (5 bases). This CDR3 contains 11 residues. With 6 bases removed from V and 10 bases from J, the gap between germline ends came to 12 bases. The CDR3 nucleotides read TGTGCCAGCAGCCCCGGGACTACAGCTTTCTTT. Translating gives CASSPGTTAFF.

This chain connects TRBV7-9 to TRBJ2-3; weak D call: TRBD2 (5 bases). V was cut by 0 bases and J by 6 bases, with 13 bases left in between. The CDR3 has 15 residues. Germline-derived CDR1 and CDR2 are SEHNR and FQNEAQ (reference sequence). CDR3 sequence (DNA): TGTGCCAGCAGCTTAGCGCTAGGTAGCGCGGATACGCAGTATTTT. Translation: CASSLALGSADTQYF. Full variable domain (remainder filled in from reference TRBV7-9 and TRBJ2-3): DTGVSQNPRHKITKRGQNVTFRCDPISEHNRLYWYRQTLGQGPEFLTYFQNEAQLEKSRLLSDRFSAERPKGSFSTLEIQRTEQGDSAMYLCASSLALGSADTQYFGPGTRLTVL.

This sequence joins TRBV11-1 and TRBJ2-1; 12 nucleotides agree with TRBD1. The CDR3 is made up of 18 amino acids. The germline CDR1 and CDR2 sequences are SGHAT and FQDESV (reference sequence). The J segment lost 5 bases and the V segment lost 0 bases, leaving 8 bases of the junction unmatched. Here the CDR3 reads CASSLATGDRGRDNEQFF. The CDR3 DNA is TGTGCCAGCAGCTTAGCTACAGGGGACAGGGGGCGCGACAATGAGCAGTTCTTC.

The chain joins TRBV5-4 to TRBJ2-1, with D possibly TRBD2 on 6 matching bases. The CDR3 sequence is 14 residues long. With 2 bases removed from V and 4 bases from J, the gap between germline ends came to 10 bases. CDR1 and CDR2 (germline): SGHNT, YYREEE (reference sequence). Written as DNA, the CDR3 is TGTGCCAGCAGCTTCTCGCGGGGATACAATGAGCAGTTCTTC. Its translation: CASSFSRGYNEQFF.

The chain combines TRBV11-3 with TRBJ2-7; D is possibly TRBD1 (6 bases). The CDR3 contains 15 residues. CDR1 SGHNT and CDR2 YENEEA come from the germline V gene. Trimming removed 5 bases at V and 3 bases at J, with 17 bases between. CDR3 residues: CASSEQGMGYYEQYF. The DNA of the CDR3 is TGTGCCAGCAGCGAACAGGGCATGGGGTACTACGAGCAGTACTTC.

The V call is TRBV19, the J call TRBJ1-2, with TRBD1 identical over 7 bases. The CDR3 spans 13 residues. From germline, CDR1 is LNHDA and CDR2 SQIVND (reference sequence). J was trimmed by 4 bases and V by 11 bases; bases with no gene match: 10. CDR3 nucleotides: TGTGCCTCAGGGGGGATCGGGCTCTATGGCTACACCTTC. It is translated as CASGGIGLYGYTF.

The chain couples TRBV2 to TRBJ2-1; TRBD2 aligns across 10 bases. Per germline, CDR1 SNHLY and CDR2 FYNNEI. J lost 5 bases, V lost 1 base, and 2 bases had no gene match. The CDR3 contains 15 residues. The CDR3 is CASSEVLAGNNEQFF. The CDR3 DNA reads TGTGCCAGCAGTGAAGTACTAGCGGGAAACAATGAGCAGTTCTTC.

CDR3 loop: CASSLNAGGSNQPQHF. As DNA, the CDR3 is TGTGCCAGCAGCTTAAATGCCGGGGGGAGCAATCAGCCCCAGCATTTT. The chain carries TRBV7-6 and TRBJ1-5, with D perhaps matching TRBD1 (5 bases). Germline loops: CDR1 SGHVS, CDR2 FNYEAQ. This CDR3 contains 16 residues. V was pared by 2 bases and J by 1 base, with 12 bases between.

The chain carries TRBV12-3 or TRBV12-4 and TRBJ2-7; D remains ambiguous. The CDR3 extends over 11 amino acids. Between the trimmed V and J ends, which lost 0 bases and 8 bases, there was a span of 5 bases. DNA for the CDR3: TGTGCCAGCAGTTTAGCAACACAGCAGTACTTC. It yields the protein CASSLATQQYF.

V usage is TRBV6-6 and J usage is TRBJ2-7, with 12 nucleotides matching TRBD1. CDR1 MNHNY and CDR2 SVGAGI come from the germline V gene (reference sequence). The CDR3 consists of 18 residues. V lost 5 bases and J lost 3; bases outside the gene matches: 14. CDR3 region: CASSPSGTGGRFGYEQYF. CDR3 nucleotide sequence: TGTGCCAGCAGTCCCTCCGGGACAGGGGGCAGGTTCGGCTACGAGCAGTACTTC.

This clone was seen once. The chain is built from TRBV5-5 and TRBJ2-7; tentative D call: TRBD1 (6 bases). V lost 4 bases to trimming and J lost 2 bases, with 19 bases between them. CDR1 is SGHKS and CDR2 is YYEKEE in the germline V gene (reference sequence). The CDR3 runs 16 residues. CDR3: CASSAGTPALPYEQYF. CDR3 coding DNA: TGTGCCAGCAGCGCCGGGACACCAGCCCTTCCCTACGAGCAGTACTTC. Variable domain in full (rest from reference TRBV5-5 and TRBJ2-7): DAGVTQSPTHLIKTRGQQVTLRCSPISGHKSVSWYQQVLGQGPQFIFQYYEKEERGRGNFPDRFSARQFPNYSSELNVNALLLGDSALYLCASSAGTPALPYEQYFGPGTRLTVT.

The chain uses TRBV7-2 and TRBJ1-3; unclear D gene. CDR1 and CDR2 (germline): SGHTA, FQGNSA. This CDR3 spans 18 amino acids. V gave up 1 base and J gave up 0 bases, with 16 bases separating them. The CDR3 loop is CASSLESGPQISGNTIYF. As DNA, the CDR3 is TGTGCCAGCAGCTTAGAAAGTGGTCCACAGATCTCTGGAAACACCATATATTTT.

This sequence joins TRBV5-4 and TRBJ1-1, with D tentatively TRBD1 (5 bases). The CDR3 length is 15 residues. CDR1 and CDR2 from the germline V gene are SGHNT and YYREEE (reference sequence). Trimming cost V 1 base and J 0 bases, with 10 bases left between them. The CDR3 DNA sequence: TGTGCCAGCAGCTTGCCGGGGGGTTTGAACACTGAAGCTTTCTTT. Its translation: CASSLPGGLNTEAFF.

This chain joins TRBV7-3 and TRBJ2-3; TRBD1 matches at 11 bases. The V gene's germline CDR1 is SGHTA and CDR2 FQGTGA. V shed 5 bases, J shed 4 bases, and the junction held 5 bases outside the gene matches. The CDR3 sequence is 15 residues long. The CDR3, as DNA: TGTGCCAGCAGCGGGACAGGGGGTTCCGCAGATACGCAGTATTTT. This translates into CASSGTGGSADTQYF.

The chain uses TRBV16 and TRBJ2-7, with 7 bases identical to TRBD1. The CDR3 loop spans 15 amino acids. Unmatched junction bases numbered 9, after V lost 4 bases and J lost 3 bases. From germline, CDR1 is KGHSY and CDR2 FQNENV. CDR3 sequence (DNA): TGTGCCAGCAGCCCCCAGGGGGTATCGGGCTACGAGCAGTACTTC. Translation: CASSPQGVSGYEQYF.

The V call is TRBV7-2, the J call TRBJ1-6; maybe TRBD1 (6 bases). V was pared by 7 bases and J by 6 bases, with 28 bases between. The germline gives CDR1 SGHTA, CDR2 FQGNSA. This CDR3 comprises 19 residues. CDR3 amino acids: CASTPDPVGVQGSNSPLHF. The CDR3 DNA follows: TGTGCCAGCACCCCGGACCCGGTAGGGGTACAGGGCTCTAATTCACCCCTCCACTTT.

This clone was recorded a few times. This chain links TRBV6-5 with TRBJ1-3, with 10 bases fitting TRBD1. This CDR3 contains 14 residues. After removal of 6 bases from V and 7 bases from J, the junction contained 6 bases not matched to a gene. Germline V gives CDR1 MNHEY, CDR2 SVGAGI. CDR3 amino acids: CASSPGQGRNTIYF. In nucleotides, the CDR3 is TGTGCCAGCAGCCCGGGACAGGGGAGGAACACCATATATTTT.

Written as DNA, the CDR3 is TGTGCCAGCAGCTTAGGATACGGACAGGGGTCGGTCTATGGCTACACCTTC. Translated: CASSLGYGQGSVYGYTF. V usage is TRBV7-2 and J usage is TRBJ1-2; TRBD1 aligns across 9 bases. Germline CDR1 reads SGHTA; CDR2 reads FQGNSA. V gave up 1 base and J gave up 4 bases; unmatched junction bases: 10. The CDR3 totals 17 residues.